The 17 T cell receptor beta chains reported below all come from one sample, sequenced in a study of CD8 T cells in ankylosing spondylitis. Using its own MiXCR run on the 5' RACE reads, TCRdb lists one record per CDR3 protein. Among roughly 150,000 distinct CDR3 sequences listed, approximately 32% were seen once. The sample consisted of synovial fluid, either unsorted or a sorted T cell fraction (not recorded which). These receptor sequences come from a male donor with ankylosing spondylitis.

At least ten counts were recorded for this clonotype. V usage is TRBV7-9 and J usage is TRBJ2-2; no firm D call. Germline V gene lookup returns CDR1 SEHNR and CDR2 FQNEAQ (reference sequence). V dropped 5 bases and J dropped 2 bases, with 15 bases sitting between them. This CDR3 spans 16 amino acids. The CDR3 nucleotides read TGTGCCAGCAGCAACCAGAGGAATTATAACACCGGGGAGCTGTTTTTT. Amino acid sequence: CASSNQRNYNTGELFF.

In this sample, this clonotype turned up many times. The rearrangement uses TRBV20-1 and TRBJ2-3, with a tentative D call TRBD2 (7 bases). Germline V gene data show CDR1 as DFQATT and CDR2 as SNEGSKA (reference sequence). The CDR3 extends over 14 amino acids. V was clipped by 3 bases and J by 2 bases, with 12 bases between them. CDR3 sequence (DNA): TGCAGTGCTAGGGGGGGGGCTGACACAGATACGCAGTATTTT. It codes for CSARGGADTDTQYF.

At least ten counts were recorded for this clonotype. The chain employs TRBV28 and TRBJ1-1; possibly TRBD1 for D (6 bases). CDR3 length equals 15 residues. Germline lookup yields CDR1 MDHEN and CDR2 SYDVKM. V lost 5 bases and J 3 bases, leaving 16 bases between the germline ends. The DNA for the CDR3 is TGTGCCAGCAGTGATTTGGGGGCTTGGGACACTGAAGCTTTCTTT. It codes for CASSDLGAWDTEAFF.

In DNA, the CDR3 is TGTGCCAGCAGCTTAGGTCCAGGGGGCAACAATTCACCCCTCCACTTT. Its protein is CASSLGPGGNNSPLHF. This chain connects TRBV7-2 to TRBJ1-6; 8 positions match TRBD1. Germline trimming cut 1 base from V and 7 bases from J; bases unmatched to any gene: 6. The CDR3 loop spans 16 amino acids. Germline V gives CDR1 SGHTA, CDR2 FQGNSA.

The V gene is TRBV11-2, the J gene TRBJ2-7; D is possibly TRBD2 (5 bases). This CDR3 has 18 residues. Germline CDR1 and CDR2: SGHAT and FQNNGV. V shed 3 bases and J shed 6 bases, with 27 bases lying between them. The CDR3 is CASSLGRGLSASGVEQYF. The CDR3 DNA sequence: TGTGCCAGCAGCTTGGGTCGGGGTTTAAGCGCGAGCGGCGTCGAGCAGTACTTC. Filled out from reference TRBV11-2 and TRBJ2-7, the complete variable domain reads EAGVAQSPRYKIIEKRQSVAFWCNPISGHATLYWYQQILGQGPKLLIQFQNNGVVDDSQLPKDRFSAERLKGVDSTLKIQPAKLEDSAVYLCASSLGRGLSASGVEQYFGPGTRLTVT.

V and J are TRBV5-4 and TRBJ2-1; D may be TRBD2 (6 bases). V lost 1 base and J lost 0, with 17 bases in between. Germline loops: CDR1 SGHNT, CDR2 YYREEE (reference sequence). This CDR3 spans 18 amino acids. In DNA form, the CDR3 reads TGTGCCAGCAGCTTGTCCATACGGGGGTCGAGCTCCTACAATGAGCAGTTCTTC. This encodes CASSLSIRGSSSYNEQFF.

The chain couples TRBV12-5 to TRBJ2-1; TRBD1 aligns across 10 bases. Germline V gene data show CDR1 as LGHNT and CDR2 as FRNRAP. The CDR3 length is 15 residues. V was clipped by 7 bases and J by 7 bases; unmatched bases: 10. CDR3 DNA sequence: TGTGCTAGTGCTCCGGACAGGGGGGCGCATAATGAGCAGTTCTTC. The encoded protein is CASAPDRGAHNEQFF.

The gene calls are TRBV6-1 and TRBJ2-7, with D tentatively TRBD2 (5 bases). V lost 6 bases, J lost 3 bases, and 15 bases lay in between. Germline-derived CDR1 and CDR2 are MNHNS and SASEGT. The CDR3 length is 14 residues. In DNA form, the CDR3 reads TGTGCCAGCAGACCAGGACTCCTGAGCTACGAGCAGTACTTC. Encoded protein: CASRPGLLSYEQYF.

The chain is built from TRBV6-1 and TRBJ2-7; D gene uncertain. V shed 1 base and J shed 7 bases, with 14 bases lying between them. Germline lookup yields CDR1 MNHNS and CDR2 SASEGT. The CDR3 contains 14 residues. The CDR3: CASSEVRIPREQYF. DNA of the CDR3: TGTGCCAGCAGTGAAGTCCGGATTCCTAGAGAGCAGTACTTC.

Only a few counts were recorded for this clonotype. The chain links TRBV6-2 or TRBV6-3 to TRBJ1-5; TRBD1 matches at 12 bases. The CDR3 covers 17 residues. Germline-derived CDR1 and CDR2 are MNHEY and SVGEGT. V lost 4 bases, J lost 2 bases, and 6 bases stayed unmatched. The CDR3 spells CASSWGQGALGNQPQHF. In nucleotides, the CDR3 is TGTGCCAGCAGTTGGGGACAGGGGGCTCTGGGCAATCAGCCCCAGCATTTT.

The V and J genes are TRBV30 and TRBJ2-2, with D hard to call. Trimming removed 4 bases from V and 0 bases from J, with 9 bases in between. The CDR3 extends over 14 amino acids. The germline V gene encodes CDR1 GTSNPN and CDR2 SVGIG (reference sequence). The CDR3 is CAWIGDTNTGELFF. For the CDR3, the DNA is TGTGCCTGGATTGGAGACACGAACACCGGGGAGCTGTTTTTT.

The V and J genes are TRBV4-2 and TRBJ1-3; D may be TRBD1 (6 bases). Trimming took 3 bases from V and 2 from J, leaving 14 bases between them. CDR3 length: 16 residues. CDR1 and CDR2 from the germline V gene are LGHNA and YNFKEQ. The CDR3 region has the DNA TGTGCCAGCAGCCACCTACAGGGTATAGCTGGAAACACCATATATTTT. It is translated as CASSHLQGIAGNTIYF.

The chain links TRBV12-3 or TRBV12-4 to TRBJ2-2; TRBD2 matches 8 bases. The CDR3 sequence is 16 residues long. After removal of 1 base from V and 0 bases from J, the junction contained 1 base not matched to a gene. CDR3 nucleotides: TGTGCCAGCAGTTTAGGAGCGGGGGCGAACACCGGGGAGCTGTTTTTT. Protein product: CASSLGAGANTGELFF.

This chain links TRBV4-2 with TRBJ1-2; 9 bases agree with TRBD1. The V segment lost 0 bases and the J segment 4 bases; nucleotides outside the gene matches: 3. The length of the CDR3 is 15 residues. The germline gives CDR1 LGHNA, CDR2 YNFKEQ. CDR3: CASSQEGQGGYGYTF. CDR3 coding DNA: TGTGCCAGCAGCCAAGAGGGACAGGGCGGCTATGGCTACACCTTC.

This clonotype was recorded at least ten times. The chain carries TRBV4-1 and TRBJ1-5; D unresolved. V was cut by 0 bases and J by 7 bases, with 10 bases left in between. The CDR3 consists of 14 residues. Germline CDR1 is MGHRA and CDR2 is YSYEKL. DNA of the CDR3: TGCGCCAGCAGCCAAGATCGCGGACCCCAGCCCCAGCATTTT. It specifies CASSQDRGPQPQHF.

This clonotype was detected a few times. V usage is TRBV2 and J usage is TRBJ2-7; no clear D. CDR3 length: 14 amino acids. Trimming cost V 4 bases and J 0 bases, with 10 bases left between them. CDR1 and CDR2 (germline): SNHLY, FYNNEI. The CDR3 DNA sequence: TGTGCCAGCAGTGTGGGTAGGCCCTCCTACGAGCAGTACTTC. It is translated as CASSVGRPSYEQYF. Combining the CDR3 with reference TRBV2 and TRBJ2-7 gives the whole variable domain EPEVTQTPSHQVTQMGQEVILRCVPISNHLYFYWYRQILGQKVEFLVSFYNNEISEKSEIFDDQFSVERPDGSNFTLKIRSTKLEDSAMYFCASSVGRPSYEQYFGPGTRLTVT.

The table lists this clonotype with a few counts. The V gene is TRBV12-3 or TRBV12-4, the J gene TRBJ2-5; 8 bases agree with TRBD1. The V segment lost 4 bases and the J segment 4 bases; nucleotides outside the gene matches: 8. This CDR3 is 15 amino acids long. CDR3 bases: TGTGCCAGCAGTTCAGGGGGCTCCCCCGTAGAGACCCAGTACTTC. Translated: CASSSGGSPVETQYF.